A selection of T cell receptor beta chains follows, all from one sample in a study of T cell responses to AZD1222 COVID-19 vaccine. Libraries were prepared by immunoSEQ multiplex PCR; TCRdb keeps only in-frame clonotypes and omits some of them. In the table there are approximately 140,000 clones, about 92% of which are singletons. The source was peripheral blood, collected on day 0 of AZD1222 vaccination. These receptors were taken from an adult in good health. Both conserved end residues are part of each CDR3. Fields, in order: D gene, clone size, V gene, J gene, CDR3 DNA, CDR3 protein. A D gene is named only where the DNA matches it firmly. Clone size is stated in some rows and not others, as once, few, many or a class when expanded.

>.|.|TRBV5-4|TRBJ2-7
TGTGCCAGCAGTATGGACGCGGTTGGCGAGCAGTACTTC
CASSMDAVGEQYF
>.|.|TRBV2|TRBJ2-2
TGTGCCAGCAGTGACAGGGGCTGGTTCGGGGAGCTGTTTTTT
CASSDRGWFGELFF
>.|.|TRBV11-2|TRBJ2-7
TGTGCCAGCAGCTCCCAGGGGGGGGAGTCCTACGAGCAGTACTTC
CASSSQGGESYEQYF
>.|.|TRBV5-4|TRBJ1-2
TGTGCCAGCAGCTTAGAGGGGAACTATGGCTACACCTTC
CASSLEGNYGYTF
>.|.|TRBV5-1|TRBJ2-7
TGCGCCAGCAGCTTGGAGTCTTCATACGAGCAGTACTTC
CASSLESSYEQYF
>.|.|TRBV27|TRBJ1-4
TGTGCCAGCAGTTTTTCCGGGAGCTCGGGAGAAAAACTGTTTTTT
CASSFSGSSGEKLFF
>.|.|TRBV27|TRBJ2-1
TGTGCCAGCGGGCGGAAAGCTAGCTCCTACAATGAGCAGTTCTTC
CASGRKASSYNEQFF
>TRBD2|.|TRBV13|TRBJ2-3
TGTGCCACCTCGGGCCCCGGGGGGTCAGATACGCAGTATTTT
CATSGPGGSDTQYF
>.|.|TRBV5-6|TRBJ2-2
TGTGCCAGCAGCTTGGGACTAAACACCGGGGAGCTGTTTTTT
CASSLGLNTGELFF
>.|once|TRBV7-3|TRBJ1-1
TGTGCCAGCAGCTCCTGGCGGGAGGGAGGCGCCACTGAAGCTTTCTTT
CASSSWREGGATEAFF
>TRBD2|.|TRBV7-3|TRBJ2-3
TGTGCCAGCAGCGAAGCGGGGGGGCCGCCGGCAGATACGCAGTATTTT
CASSEAGGPPADTQYF
>TRBD1|.|TRBV19|TRBJ1-2
TGTGCCAGTAGTCCTCGGGACAGGGGGCTGCGATCTAACTATGGCTACACCTTC
CASSPRDRGLRSNYGYTF
>.|few|TRBV6-5|TRBJ1-4
TGTGCCAGCAGTTCTGACAGCCGCGAAAAACTGTTTTTT
CASSSDSREKLFF
>.|.|TRBV13|TRBJ2-7
TGTGCCAGCAGCTTCAGGCAGGGGTACGAGCAGTACTTC
CASSFRQGYEQYF
>.|.|TRBV6-4|TRBJ2-1
TGTGCCAGCAGTGACGGGGTAGGCCGCCGAAATGAGCAGTTCTTC
CASSDGVGRRNEQFF
>.|.|TRBV4-2|TRBJ2-1
TGTGCCAGCAGCCCCCGGCTAGCAGGAAATGAGCAGTTCTTC
CASSPRLAGNEQFF
>.|.|TRBV27|TRBJ2-7
TGTGCCAGCAGTTCCGCAGGGTGGTACGAGCAGTACTTC
CASSSAGWYEQYF
>.|once|TRBV12-3/TRBV12-4|TRBJ1-2
TGTGCCAGCAGTTTGTTAGGATGGTATGGCTACACCTTC
CASSLLGWYGYTF
>.|.|TRBV18|TRBJ2-2
TGTGCCAGCTCACCAAGCGGGACAGAGAAAACCGGGGAGCTGTTTTTT
CASSPSGTEKTGELFF
>.|.|TRBV7-9|TRBJ2-7
TGTGCCAGCAGCTTATCAGCCCGCTCCTACGAGCAGTACTTC
CASSLSARSYEQYF
>.|.|TRBV29-1|TRBJ2-1
TGCAGCGTTGTAGTTAGGAGGGACAATGAGCAGTTCTTC
CSVVVRRDNEQFF
>.|.|TRBV27|TRBJ1-5
TGTGCCAGCAGTCTCGGGGGGGCCGGGGGCAATCAGCCCCAGCATTTT
CASSLGGAGGNQPQHF
>TRBD1|.|TRBV6-5|TRBJ1-6
TGTGCCAGCACCAAGACGGGACAGATTAATTCACCCCTCCACTTT
CASTKTGQINSPLHF
>TRBD1|.|TRBV11-2|TRBJ1-5
TGTGCCAGCAGCTTAGATGGGAGGGGGCGAAGAAGTCAGCCCCAGCATTTT
CASSLDGRGRRSQPQHF
>.|.|TRBV30|TRBJ2-7
TGTGCCTGGAGTGTACCCGCCAGGGGGAGGTACGAGCAGTACTTC
CAWSVPARGRYEQYF
>.|.|TRBV30|TRBJ1-3
TGTGCCTGGAGTACCTTCTCTGGAAACACCATATATTTT
CAWSTFSGNTIYF
>.|.|TRBV6-1|TRBJ2-7
TGTGCCAGCAGTGAGGCCTACGAGCAGTACTTC
CASSEAYEQYF
>TRBD1|.|TRBV9|TRBJ1-2
TGTGCCAGCAGCCTTGGGACAGGGGAACTAGTGGTCTATGGCTACACCTTC
CASSLGTGELVVYGYTF
>.|.|TRBV10-1|TRBJ1-1
TGCGCCAGCAGTGAGACACCTAAATTGAGCACTGAAGCTTTCTTT
CASSETPKLSTEAFF
>.|.|TRBV18|TRBJ1-6
TGTGCCAGCTACCCGGGTGGAGCTAAGGTCGGGCCCCTCCACTTT
CASYPGGAKVGPLHF
>TRBD1|.|TRBV6-1|TRBJ1-1
TGTGCCAGCAGTTCAGTCTGGACAGGCGCCGCTGAAGCTTTCTTT
CASSSVWTGAAEAFF
>.|once|TRBV3-1/TRBV3-2|TRBJ1-2
TGTGCCAGCAGCCAACCGCCTCAAGAGGGCTACACCTTC
CASSQPPQEGYTF
>TRBD1|.|TRBV29-1|TRBJ2-3
TGCAGCGCACAGGGGATCACAGATACGCAGTATTTT
CSAQGITDTQYF
>.|.|TRBV6-6|TRBJ1-4
TGTGCCAGCAGTTACAGGCTTCACACTAATGAAAAACTGTTTTTT
CASSYRLHTNEKLFF
>.|.|TRBV19|TRBJ2-2
TGTGCCAGCAAATGGTCACTGACGGGGACCGGGGAGCTGTTTTTT
CASKWSLTGTGELFF
>.|.|TRBV6-5|TRBJ1-6
TGTGCCAGCAGTTACCGGGATAATTCACCCCTCCACTTT
CASSYRDNSPLHF
>.|.|TRBV27|TRBJ2-1
TGTGCCAGCAGTAACAGAGAGTACAATGAGCAGTTCTTC
CASSNREYNEQFF